The source of this T cell receptor beta chain is a study of shared clonotypes between healthy human individuals. On the study more broadly: Donors, aged 18 to 49, were a couple of women and a few men.

This clone has just one count. Its antigen is as yet unknown. Genomic DNA of each subset was evenly split across several immunoSEQ plates. Profiling relied on immunoSEQ multiplex PCR, and the TCRdb table lists in-frame clones only, not all of them. The sample carries approximately 840,000 clones, roughly 96% recorded once. Naivety among CD8 cells was defined by CD45RO negativity and positive CCR7 selection, thereby excluding terminally differentiated effector memory CD45RA+ cells. Caucasian adults residing in Nashville, Tennessee made up all the donors. Per the germline V gene, CDR1 is SEHNR and CDR2 is FQNEAQ (reference sequence). V shed 5 bases, J shed 4 bases, and the junction held 5 bases outside the gene matches. This CDR3 is built from 14 residues. Study-wide points: Sorted-subset sequencing, rarefaction showed, was incomplete despite large depth.

The J gene is TRBJ2-1, the V gene TRBV7-9, with 7 positions matching TRBD2. The sequencing sample was made of naive CD8+ T cells sorted from blood. This TCR was recovered from a man aged 25-40 years in good health. CDR3 sequence: CASSPPGGYNEQFF. The CDR3 DNA reads as TGTGCCAGCAGCCCCCCGGGGGGTTACAATGAGCAGTTCTTC. The complete variable domain, with remaining parts taken from reference TRBV7-9 and TRBJ2-1, reads DTGVSQNPRHKITKRGQNVTFRCDPISEHNRLYWYRQTLGQGPEFLTYFQNEAQLEKSRLLSDRFSAERPKGSFSTLEIQRTEQGDSAMYLCASSPPGGYNEQFFGPGTRLTVL.